A selection of T cell receptor beta chains follows, all from one sample in a study of T cells in Graves' hyperthyroidism and ophthalmopathy. TCRdb called the multiplex PCR reads again in MiXCR, with one record for every CDR3 protein. The data show just under 750,000 distinct CDR3 sequences, about a third seen once. Sequencing input: blood. Every receptor here comes from a woman in her thirties or forties with Graves' hyperthyroidism. Both conserved end residues are part of each CDR3. A D gene is named only where the DNA matches it firmly. Clone size, where shown, is once, few, many, or a class for clones that have expanded.

size: NA; V: TRBV7-2; J: TRBJ2-5; D: TRBD1; CDR3: CASSLSGGKETQYF; DNA: TGTGCCAGCAGTTTATCAGGGGGCAAAGAGACCCAGTACTTC
size: NA; V: TRBV6-5; J: TRBJ1-1; D: NA; CDR3: CASSYVTGEAFF; DNA: TGTGCCAGCAGTTACGTAACAGGTGAAGCTTTCTTT
size: NA; V: TRBV7-9; J: TRBJ2-5; D: NA; CDR3: CAGSLTQSETQYF; DNA: TGTGCCGGCAGCTTAACACAGTCTGAGACCCAGTACTTC
size: many; V: TRBV14; J: TRBJ2-7; D: NA; CDR3: CASSHSGREQYF; DNA: TGTGCCAGCAGCCACTCGGGTCGCGAGCAGTACTTC
size: many; V: TRBV7-2; J: TRBJ1-2; D: NA; CDR3: CASRQGGGYTF; DNA: TGTGCCAGCAGACAGGGCGGAGGCTACACCTTC
size: NA; V: TRBV29-1; J: TRBJ2-7; D: NA; CDR3: CSAEGFNEQYF; DNA: TGCAGCGCTGAAGGGTTTAACGAGCAGTACTTC
size: NA; V: TRBV10-3; J: TRBJ2-3; D: TRBD1; CDR3: CAMAKQGDDTQYF; DNA: TGTGCCATGGCCAAACAGGGGGACGATACGCAGTATTTT
size: few; V: TRBV7-2; J: TRBJ1-2; D: TRBD1; CDR3: CASSHGRTGGYGYTF; DNA: TGTGCCAGCAGCCACGGAAGGACAGGGGGCTATGGCTACACCTTC
size: few; V: TRBV4-1; J: TRBJ1-6; D: NA; CDR3: CASSQTGAQDSNSPLHF; DNA: TGCGCCAGCAGCCAAACAGGAGCTCAGGACAGTAATTCACCCCTCCACTTT
size: many; V: TRBV5-5; J: TRBJ1-6; D: TRBD1; CDR3: CASSPSTGGNSPLHF; DNA: TGTGCCAGCAGCCCCTCGACAGGGGGTAATTCACCCCTCCACTTT
size: few; V: TRBV28; J: TRBJ1-1; D: NA; CDR3: CASRPPPAEAFF; DNA: TGTGCCAGCAGGCCCCCCCCAGCAGAAGCTTTCTTT
size: NA; V: TRBV5-1; J: TRBJ1-1; D: TRBD1; CDR3: CASGSGTGGSEAFF; DNA: TGCGCCAGCGGCTCCGGGACAGGGGGCTCTGAAGCTTTCTTT
size: NA; V: TRBV10-3; J: TRBJ2-5; D: TRBD2; CDR3: CAIREPGLAEETQYF; DNA: TGTGCCATCAGGGAGCCGGGACTAGCAGAAGAGACCCAGTACTTC
size: once; V: TRBV7-8; J: TRBJ1-5; D: NA; CDR3: CASSLSSARPDSNQPQHF; DNA: TGTGCCAGCAGCCTTAGCAGTGCCCGTCCGGATAGCAATCAGCCCCAGCATTTT
size: NA; V: TRBV29-1; J: TRBJ1-1; D: TRBD1; CDR3: CSVIDRGMNTEAFF; DNA: TGCAGCGTTATAGACAGGGGTATGAACACTGAAGCTTTCTTT
size: NA; V: TRBV7-9; J: TRBJ1-1; D: NA; CDR3: CASSSPRGMTEAFF; DNA: TGTGCCAGCAGCTCTCCCCGGGGTATGACTGAAGCTTTCTTT
size: many; V: TRBV10-3; J: TRBJ1-5; D: NA; CDR3: CAISPSGVGNQPQHF; DNA: TGTGCCATCAGCCCCTCAGGGGTGGGCAATCAGCCCCAGCATTTT
size: many; V: TRBV29-1; J: TRBJ1-2; D: NA; CDR3: CSVEDLRSYGYTF; DNA: TGCAGCGTTGAAGATCTCCGGAGCTATGGCTACACCTTC
size: few; V: TRBV7-8; J: TRBJ2-6; D: TRBD1; CDR3: CASRSRDRAPGANVLTF; DNA: TGTGCCAGCAGGTCACGGGACAGGGCACCCGGGGCCAACGTCCTGACTTTC
size: many; V: TRBV4-2; J: TRBJ2-7; D: NA; CDR3: CASSQEEEGWEQYF; DNA: TGTGCCAGCAGCCAAGAAGAAGAGGGGTGGGAGCAGTACTTC
size: NA; V: TRBV19; J: TRBJ2-4; D: NA; CDR3: CASTPTVRAKNIQYF; DNA: TGTGCCAGTACGCCAACTGTCAGAGCCAAAAACATTCAGTACTTC
size: many; V: TRBV12-3/TRBV12-4; J: TRBJ2-7; D: TRBD1; CDR3: CASAATGGGEQYF; DNA: TGTGCCAGTGCCGCGACAGGGGGCGGGGAGCAGTACTTC
size: NA; V: TRBV25-1; J: TRBJ2-5; D: TRBD2; CDR3: CAWSVTAGEETQYF; DNA: TGTGCCTGGAGTGTAACGGCGGGAGAAGAGACCCAGTACTTC
size: NA; V: TRBV28; J: TRBJ1-2; D: NA; CDR3: CASSLDEYGYTF; DNA: TGTGCCAGCAGTTTGGATGAATATGGCTACACCTTC
size: few; V: TRBV6-5; J: TRBJ2-2; D: TRBD2; CDR3: CASRTGTSYTGELFF; DNA: TGTGCCAGCAGAACCGGGACTAGCTACACCGGGGAGCTGTTTTTT
size: NA; V: TRBV7-9; J: TRBJ2-7; D: TRBD2; CDR3: CASSQDGTSGSGEQYF; DNA: TGTGCCAGCAGCCAAGACGGGACTAGCGGGAGTGGCGAGCAGTACTTC
size: many; V: TRBV6-4; J: TRBJ1-2; D: NA; CDR3: CASSDGGNGYTF; DNA: TGTGCCAGCAGTGACGGTGGAAATGGCTACACCTTC
size: few; V: TRBV5-1; J: TRBJ2-7; D: NA; CDR3: CASSLDGGGEQYF; DNA: TGCGCCAGCAGCTTGGATGGTGGGGGCGAGCAGTACTTC
size: few; V: TRBV19; J: TRBJ1-5; D: NA; CDR3: CASSTEDRGQHF; DNA: TGTGCCAGTAGTACCGAAGACCGGGGTCAGCATTTT
size: NA; V: TRBV5-1; J: TRBJ1-5; D: NA; CDR3: CASSLTGDIENQPQHF; DNA: TGCGCCAGCAGCTTGACTGGGGACATAGAAAATCAGCCCCAGCATTTT
size: few; V: TRBV7-6; J: TRBJ1-6; D: NA; CDR3: CASSLARGPTSGSYNSPLHF; DNA: TGTGCCAGCAGCTTAGCGCGAGGGCCGACAAGCGGCTCCTATAATTCACCCCTCCACTTT
size: NA; V: TRBV7-9; J: TRBJ2-7; D: NA; CDR3: CAWSSTPGTEEQCF; DNA: TGTGCCTGGAGTTCGACACCAGGGACGGAAGAGCAGTGCTTC